Following are 30 T cell receptor beta chains from one sample sequenced in a study of metastatic and nonmetastatic thyroid tumors. No treatment had been given to any patient before thyroid surgery. Using MiXCR, TCRdb re-called clones from the PCR reads. The sample holds around 22,000 clones, 36% seen once. Sequencing used blood. The source of these receptors is a male donor with papillary thyroid cancer or a benign thyroid nodule (not recorded which). Some clones in this sample may be carry-over from other donors' samples.

The chain recombines TRBV30 with TRBJ2-1; D gene uncertain. Germline values: CDR1 GTSNPN, CDR2 SVGIG (reference sequence). This CDR3 is built from 15 residues. With 3 bases removed from V and 8 bases from J, the gap between germline ends came to 20 bases. The CDR3 sequence: CAWRRVGPARDEQFF. In nucleotides, the CDR3 is TGTGCCTGGAGAAGGGTGGGTCCGGCTCGTGATGAGCAGTTCTTC.

This clone has a count of ten or more. V usage is TRBV6-1 and J usage is TRBJ2-3; D is possibly TRBD2 (6 bases). CDR3 size: 12 residues. Trimming pared 6 bases from V and 4 bases from J, leaving 8 bases between. Germline V gene sequence: CDR1 MNHNS, CDR2 SASEGT. The CDR3 loop reads CASRRRADTQYF. In DNA, the CDR3 is TGTGCCAGCAGACGGAGGGCAGATACGCAGTATTTT.

This clone has just a few counts. V usage is TRBV6-2 or TRBV6-3 and J usage is TRBJ1-2, with unresolved D. Trimming cost V 2 bases and J 1 base, with 5 bases left between them. This CDR3 contains 13 residues. The V gene's germline CDR1 is MNHEY and CDR2 SVGEGT. In nucleotides, the CDR3 is TGTGCCAGCAGTTACACTCTTAACTATGGCTACACCTTC. This translates into CASSYTLNYGYTF.

By proportion, this clone is medium-sized. The chain has TRBV4-1 and TRBJ2-1, with D perhaps matching TRBD2 (6 bases). The CDR3 is 16 amino acids. Trimming stripped 1 base from V and 1 base from J, with 11 bases between. Germline V gene sequence: CDR1 MGHRA, CDR2 YSYEKL. The DNA of the CDR3 is TGCGCCAGCAGCCAAGGAATGCTAGCGTCCTACAATGAGCAGTTCTTC. This sequence encodes CASSQGMLASYNEQFF.

This clone has at least ten counts. A single base separates this from a much larger clone, so it may be a read error. The gene calls are TRBV5-6 and TRBJ2-7; perhaps TRBD2 as D (5 bases). Germline V gene sequence: CDR1 SGHDT, CDR2 YYEEEE. The CDR3 extends over 15 amino acids. This CDR3 reads CASSFGNSGGYERYF. In DNA, the CDR3 is TGTGCCAGCAGCTTCGGGAATTCAGGCGGCTACGAGCGGTACTTC.

This clone was detected only a few times. The chain combines TRBV6-1 with TRBJ2-7; D gene ambiguous. This CDR3 has 12 residues. V was shortened by 1 base and J by 4 bases, with 5 bases between the two germline ends. Germline CDR1 is MNHNS and CDR2 is SASEGT. CDR3 nucleotides: TGTGCCAGCAGTGAAGGCGTTTACGAGCAGTACTTC. Protein sequence: CASSEGVYEQYF.

This clone appeared many times. The chain carries TRBV25-1 and TRBJ1-4; tentatively, D is TRBD1 (5 bases). Germline V gene sequence: CDR1 MGHDK, CDR2 SYGVNS. V lost 7 bases and J 6 bases, leaving 9 bases between the germline ends. This CDR3 is 12 amino acids long. CDR3 nucleotide sequence: TGTGCCAGCACGGGGGAGGATGAAAAACTGTTTTTT. This codes for CASTGEDEKLFF.

This clone showed up just a few times. The chain is built from TRBV6-2 or TRBV6-3 and TRBJ1-6, with 9 nucleotides matching TRBD1. The CDR3 consists of 14 residues. J was trimmed by 9 bases and V by 2 bases; bases with no gene match: 2. Germline V gives CDR1 MNHEY, CDR2 SVGEGT. The CDR3 nucleotides are TGTGCCAGCAGTTACCCGGACAGGGGTTCACCCCTCCACTTT. It translates to CASSYPDRGSPLHF.

In its sample, this clone ranks as medium-sized. The rearrangement joins TRBV20-1 to TRBJ1-2, with TRBD1 matching 10 bases. This CDR3 has 13 amino acids. V shed 7 bases, J shed 5 bases, and the junction held 7 bases outside the gene matches. Per the germline V gene, CDR1 is DFQATT and CDR2 is SNEGSKA (reference sequence). CDR3 protein: CSVTRGQGYGYTF. In DNA form, the CDR3 reads TGCAGTGTCACAAGGGGACAGGGGTATGGCTACACCTTC.

This clone was seen more than once but under ten times. This sequence joins TRBV2 and TRBJ2-1; D is possibly TRBD2 (5 bases). CDR3 size: 13 residues. Trimming stripped 3 bases from V and 5 bases from J, with 8 bases between. Germline CDR1 reads SNHLY; CDR2 reads FYNNEI. The CDR3 spells CASSERANNEQFF. DNA for the CDR3: TGTGCCAGCAGTGAGAGGGCTAACAATGAGCAGTTCTTC. Complete variable domain (other parts from reference TRBV2 and TRBJ2-1): EPEVTQTPSHQVTQMGQEVILRCVPISNHLYFYWYRQILGQKVEFLVSFYNNEISEKSEIFDDQFSVERPDGSNFTLKIRSTKLEDSAMYFCASSERANNEQFFGPGTRLTVL.

This clone was seen a few times. The chain uses TRBV28 and TRBJ2-7; perhaps TRBD2 as D (5 bases). The germline gives CDR1 MDHEN, CDR2 SYDVKM. The CDR3 runs to 15 residues. The V and J ends lost 5 bases and 0 bases respectively, with 14 bases between them. CDR3: CASSGPAASSYEQYF. The CDR3 DNA reads as TGTGCCAGCAGTGGGCCAGCGGCAAGCTCCTACGAGCAGTACTTC. Looking up the rest from reference TRBV28 and TRBJ2-7 gives the full variable domain: DVKVTQSSRYLVKRTGEKVFLECVQDMDHENMFWYRQDPGLGLRLIYFSYDVKMKEKGDIPEGYSVSREKKERFSLILESASTNQTSMYLCASSGPAASSYEQYFGPGTRLTVT.

In its sample, this clone was seen a few times. The chain has TRBV6-1 and TRBJ2-3, with TRBD2 matching over 9 bases. V shed 4 bases, J shed 4 bases, and the junction held 6 bases outside the gene matches. The CDR3 sequence is 15 residues long. CDR1 and CDR2 (germline): MNHNS, SASEGT. CDR3 bases: TGTGCCAGCAGTGTTTTAGCGGGAGCGGCAGATACGCAGTATTTT. Protein product: CASSVLAGAADTQYF.

With regard to this clone: One end of the junction is discordant with germline, which a read error may explain. This chain connects TRBV4-2 to TRBJ2-3; possibly TRBD2 for D (5 bases). There are 17 residues in the CDR3. Germline values: CDR1 LGHNA, CDR2 YNFKEQ. The chain's CDR3 is CASGQEVAIEITDTQYF. Written as DNA, the CDR3 is TGTGCCAGCGGCCAAGAAGTAGCGATTGAGATCACAGATACGCAGTATTTT.

The chain recombines TRBV30 with TRBJ1-2; TRBD1 might be the D (5 bases). V gave up 5 bases and J gave up 6 bases, with 13 bases separating them. CDR1 and CDR2 from the germline V gene are GTSNPN and SVGIG (reference sequence). The CDR3 consists of 12 residues. The CDR3 loop is CAWQGIRDGYTF. Written as DNA, the CDR3 is TGTGCCTGGCAGGGTATTCGCGATGGCTACACCTTC.

The CDR3 sequence is CASSPRDGYYEQYF. CDR3 nucleotides: TGCGCCAGCAGCCCCCGGGACGGTTACTACGAGCAGTACTTC. The chain links TRBV4-1 to TRBJ2-7, with D perhaps being TRBD1 or TRBD2 (5 bases each). The germline gives CDR1 MGHRA, CDR2 YSYEKL. Trimming stripped 4 bases from V and 3 bases from J, with 13 bases between. This CDR3 comprises 14 residues.

The genes are TRBV20-1 and TRBJ2-7; 10 bases align to TRBD2. The CDR3 sequence is 15 residues long. J was trimmed by 2 bases and V by 1 base; bases with no gene match: 5. The germline V gene has CDR1 DFQATT and CDR2 SNEGSKA (reference sequence). The CDR3 here is CSARAPSGRAYEQYF. The CDR3 DNA is TGCAGTGCTAGAGCCCCAAGCGGGAGGGCCTACGAGCAGTACTTC.

This clone was recorded only once. The gene calls are TRBV30 and TRBJ2-1; the match to TRBD2 covers 16 bases. Germline V gene data show CDR1 as GTSNPN and CDR2 as SVGIG (reference sequence). The CDR3 totals 17 residues. J gave up 7 bases and V 2 bases, and 8 bases lay outside the gene matches. The CDR3, as DNA: TGTGCCTGGAGTCCGGGACTAGCGGGAGGGCCGCTTAATGAGCAGTTCTTC. Translated: CAWSPGLAGGPLNEQFF.

The chain employs TRBV6-2 or TRBV6-3 and TRBJ2-7; 8 bases line up with TRBD2. Losses at the gene ends were 6 bases for V and 5 bases for J; bases not matched to a gene: 9. The CDR3 loop spans 14 amino acids. CDR1 MNHEY and CDR2 SVGEGT come from the germline V gene. The CDR3 bases are TGTGCCAGCAGAAAATCGGGAGGGCCTAACGAGCAGTACTTC. This sequence encodes CASRKSGGPNEQYF.

Relative to its sample, this clone is medium-sized. V and J are TRBV27 and TRBJ1-6, with TRBD1 matching 7 bases. Germline V CDR1 and CDR2: MNHEY, SMNVEV (reference sequence). The CDR3 is 17 amino acids. Losses at the gene ends were 5 bases for V and 4 bases for J; bases not matched to a gene: 11. The CDR3 DNA follows: TGTGCCAGCAGTCGAACCCCACAGGGGCCTTATAATTCACCCCTCCACTTT. Translation gives CASSRTPQGPYNSPLHF.

This clone was found many times. The chain carries TRBV5-6 and TRBJ2-3; TRBD2 agrees at 10 bases. V lost 4 bases and J lost 4; bases outside the gene matches: 3. This CDR3 contains 14 residues. The germline CDR1 and CDR2 sequences are SGHDT and YYEEEE. In DNA form, the CDR3 reads TGTGCCAGCAGCCGAGGGACTAGCGCAGATACGCAGTATTTT. Amino acid sequence: CASSRGTSADTQYF.

The chain combines TRBV5-1 with TRBJ1-1, with 10 bases lining up with TRBD1. The V and J ends lost 2 bases and 3 bases, in that order; junction bases with no gene match: 7. The CDR3 consists of 16 residues. Per the germline V gene, CDR1 is SGHRS and CDR2 is YFSETQ. CDR3 DNA: TGCGCCAGCAGCTTAGGACAGGGGGTTGAGGACACTGAAGCTTTCTTT. Its translation is CASSLGQGVEDTEAFF.

This clone was counted many times. The chain uses TRBV18 and TRBJ2-1; TRBD1 aligns across 11 bases. J gave up 3 bases and V 5 bases, and 6 bases lay outside the gene matches. The length of the CDR3 is 16 residues. The germline V gene encodes CDR1 KGHSH and CDR2 LQKENI. Here the CDR3 reads CASSSAGTGGYNEQFF. CDR3 nucleotides: TGTGCCAGCTCATCGGCCGGGACAGGGGGCTACAATGAGCAGTTCTTC.

The rearrangement uses TRBV19 and TRBJ2-1; 9 bases match TRBD1. CDR3 length: 18 residues. Germline CDR1 LNHDA, CDR2 SQIVND (reference sequence). The V and J ends lost 6 bases and 5 bases, in that order; junction bases with no gene match: 17. This chain's CDR3 is CASRGQGHSVGRDNEQFF. CDR3 nucleotide sequence: TGTGCCAGTAGAGGACAGGGGCATTCGGTAGGGAGGGACAATGAGCAGTTCTTC.

This clone has a single count. This chain uses TRBV30 with TRBJ2-7; D may match TRBD1 or TRBD2 (5 bases each). The CDR3 totals 12 residues. V was trimmed by 7 bases and J by 0 bases, leaving 10 bases between them. Per the germline V gene, CDR1 is GTSNPN and CDR2 is SVGIG (reference sequence). The CDR3 DNA reads as TGTGCCTTCGGGACGTCCTCCTACGAGCAGTACTTC. This encodes CAFGTSSYEQYF. Supplemented by reference TRBV30 and TRBJ2-7, the full variable domain reads SQTIHQWPATLVQPVGSPLSLECTVEGTSNPNLYWYRQAAGRGLQLLFYSVGIGQISSEVPQNLSASRPQDRQFILSSKKLLLSDSGFYLCAFGTSSYEQYFGPGTRLTVT.

This clone was recorded at least ten times. This sequence joins TRBV18 and TRBJ2-1; 9 nucleotides line up with TRBD1. The CDR3 totals 17 residues. The ends lost 3 bases at V and 6 bases at J; junction bases unmatched: 12. Germline CDR1 reads KGHSH; CDR2 reads LQKENI. DNA for the CDR3: TGTGCCAGCTCACCGCGAGGAGGGACAGGGATTCCCAATGAGCAGTTCTTC. Protein: CASSPRGGTGIPNEQFF.

The chain recombines TRBV20-1 with TRBJ2-7; no clear D gene. From germline, CDR1 is DFQATT and CDR2 SNEGSKA (reference sequence). The CDR3 runs to 14 residues. The V end was cut by 5 bases, the J end by 2 bases, with 16 bases between. The CDR3 DNA follows: TGCAGTGCTTACGATCCCCGCGGCGCCTACGAGCAGTACTTC. Translation gives CSAYDPRGAYEQYF.

This clone has a handful of counts. The rearrangement joins TRBV27 to TRBJ1-2, with 7 bases that match TRBD1. Germline assignment: CDR1 MNHEY and CDR2 SMNVEV (reference sequence). The CDR3 sequence is 15 residues long. V lost 0 bases, J lost 1 base, and 2 bases stayed unmatched. The CDR3: CASSLSPGGNYGYTF. As DNA, the CDR3 is TGTGCCAGCAGTTTATCCCCAGGGGGTAACTATGGCTACACCTTC.

The rearrangement joins TRBV10-2 to TRBJ2-1, with D possibly being TRBD1 or TRBD2 (6 bases each). V dropped 7 bases and J dropped 4 bases, with 14 bases sitting between them. CDR3 length: 14 amino acids. Germline V gene sequence: CDR1 WSHSY, CDR2 SAAADI. CDR3 amino acids: CASTNGGLYNEQFF. CDR3 bases: TGCGCCAGCACCAACGGGGGCCTATACAATGAGCAGTTCTTC.

This clone was seen at least ten times. Since no conserved phenylalanine or tryptophan closes the CDR3, a read error is the likely cause. CDR3 nucleotides: TGCAGTGCTAGAGTTTCTAGCGGGAGAGCAAATGAGCAGTTCGTC. Its translation: CSARVSSGRANEQFV. The chain is built from TRBV20-1 and TRBJ2-1; 10 nucleotides agree with TRBD2. Germline V gene sequence: CDR1 DFQATT, CDR2 SNEGSKA (reference sequence). Trimming took 1 base from V and 7 from J; bases not matched to a gene: 7. The CDR3 totals 15 residues.

The chain recombines TRBV20-1 with TRBJ1-1; D call uncertain. Germline V gives CDR1 DFQATT, CDR2 SNEGSKA (reference sequence). The CDR3 is 14 amino acids. V lost 2 bases, J lost 6 bases, and 16 bases lay in between. CDR3 residues: CSARMRGFGPEAFF. The DNA of the CDR3 is TGCAGTGCTAGAATGCGGGGATTCGGGCCTGAAGCTTTCTTT.